A selection of T cell receptor beta chains follows, all from one sample in a study of T cells in Graves' hyperthyroidism and ophthalmopathy. TCRdb re-called the multiplex PCR reads through MiXCR, storing one row per CDR3 protein. The sample shows nearly 600,000 distinct CDR3 sequences, approximately 14% of them seen only once. The sequenced sample was blood. These receptors were taken from a woman aged 30 to 39 with Graves' hyperthyroidism that later progressed to Graves' ophthalmopathy. CDR3s include the opening cysteine and the closing phenylalanine or tryptophan. The order of the fields is clone size, D gene, J gene, V gene, CDR3 DNA, CDR3 protein. The D gene is left open where the match is weak. Part of the rows lack a size; the others show once, few, many or a class for expanded clones.

size: NA
D: NA
J: TRBJ2-2
V: TRBV28
DNA: TGTGCCAGCAGGGGGTCGAACACCGGGGAGCTGTTTTTT
CDR3: CASRGSNTGELFF

size: many
D: TRBD2
J: TRBJ2-7
V: TRBV20-1
DNA: TGCAGTGCTCCGGGACTAGCGGGGCCCTACGAGCAGTACTTC
CDR3: CSAPGLAGPYEQYF

size: many
D: NA
J: TRBJ2-5
V: TRBV6-2/TRBV6-3
DNA: TGTGCCAGCAGTCCGGGGCCTACGGGGACCCAGTACTTC
CDR3: CASSPGPTGTQYF

size: many
D: NA
J: TRBJ1-6
V: TRBV6-1
DNA: TGTGCCAGCAAGGGGAACAATTCACCCCTCCACTTT
CDR3: CASKGNNSPLHF

size: many
D: TRBD2
J: TRBJ2-1
V: TRBV7-9
DNA: TGTGCCAGCAGCCAGCTAGCGGGAAATGAGCAGTTCTTC
CDR3: CASSQLAGNEQFF

size: few
D: NA
J: TRBJ1-5
V: TRBV12-3/TRBV12-4
DNA: TGTGCCAGCAGTTCTAGAAGGGGGTGGGAGCCCCAGCATTTT
CDR3: CASSSRRGWEPQHF

size: few
D: NA
J: TRBJ2-7
V: TRBV30
DNA: TGTGCCTGGAGTGCCGGCGGGGTTGCCTACGAGCAGTACTTC
CDR3: CAWSAGGVAYEQYF

size: many
D: TRBD2
J: TRBJ2-2
V: TRBV7-2
DNA: TGTGCCAGCAGCTTAAGTCCTAGCGGGTCCGGGGAGCTGTTTTTT
CDR3: CASSLSPSGSGELFF

size: many
D: NA
J: TRBJ2-1
V: TRBV6-1
DNA: TGTGCCAGCAGGGGGTTTGCCTCGGGTTACAATGAGCAGTTCTTC
CDR3: CASRGFASGYNEQFF

size: NA
D: TRBD1
J: TRBJ1-1
V: TRBV7-9
DNA: TGTGCCAGCAGCTCCCCCCGGACAGGGGAAACTGAAGCTTTCTTT
CDR3: CASSSPRTGETEAFF

size: many
D: TRBD2
J: TRBJ2-5
V: TRBV11-3
DNA: TGTGCCAGCAGCTTATACCGGGGGGACGAGACCCAGTACTTC
CDR3: CASSLYRGDETQYF

size: many
D: NA
J: TRBJ2-4
V: TRBV30
DNA: TGTGCCTGGAAGTCGGACAGCAACATTCAGTACTTC
CDR3: CAWKSDSNIQYF

size: few
D: NA
J: TRBJ2-1
V: TRBV11-2
DNA: TGTGCCAGCAGCTCCTCGGGACTTCCTTACAATGAGCAGTTCTTC
CDR3: CASSSSGLPYNEQFF

size: few
D: TRBD1
J: TRBJ2-1
V: TRBV7-2
DNA: TGTGCCAGCAGCTTAGGGACAGGGGGGGTCTACAATGAGCAGTTCTTC
CDR3: CASSLGTGGVYNEQFF

size: NA
D: NA
J: TRBJ2-5
V: TRBV18
DNA: TGTGCCAGCTCACCGCCGGGGGCCTGGGAGACCCAGTACTTC
CDR3: CASSPPGAWETQYF

size: many
D: NA
J: TRBJ1-1
V: TRBV3-1
DNA: TGTGCCAGCAGCCCCCCCCGACGCGAAAGTACTGAAGCTTTCTTT
CDR3: CASSPPRRESTEAFF

size: many
D: TRBD1
J: TRBJ1-4
V: TRBV7-2
DNA: TGTGCCAGCAGCTTGCAGGGGACAGGCCTTTTGGAAAAACTGTTTTTT
CDR3: CASSLQGTGLLEKLFF

size: many
D: NA
J: TRBJ1-4
V: TRBV30
DNA: TGTGCCTGCCCTAGCCGGCAGCGGTATGAAAAACTGTTTTTT
CDR3: CACPSRQRYEKLFF

size: many
D: NA
J: TRBJ2-1
V: TRBV10-3
DNA: TGTGCCATCAGCCTAGCAGTGAGCTCCTACAATGAGCAGTTCTTC
CDR3: CAISLAVSSYNEQFF

size: few
D: NA
J: TRBJ1-1
V: TRBV18
DNA: TGTGCCAGCCTCCGCGAATTTAAGGACACTGAAGCTTTCTTT
CDR3: CASLREFKDTEAFF

size: few
D: TRBD1
J: TRBJ1-1
V: TRBV19
DNA: TGTGCCAGTAGTACCGGGACAGGGGCGTTGACTGAAGCTTTCTTT
CDR3: CASSTGTGALTEAFF

size: few
D: NA
J: TRBJ1-2
V: TRBV28
DNA: TGTGCCAGCAGTTTTGGGGGCGCCATGTTGAGGGATGGCTACACCTTC
CDR3: CASSFGGAMLRDGYTF

size: NA
D: NA
J: TRBJ1-1
V: TRBV6-1
DNA: TGTGCCAGCAGTAAACGGTGGGACACTGAAGCTTTCTTT
CDR3: CASSKRWDTEAFF

size: many
D: TRBD2
J: TRBJ2-3
V: TRBV20-1
DNA: TGCAGTGCTACCTTAGCGGGAGGGGGGGATACGCAGTATTTT
CDR3: CSATLAGGGDTQYF

size: many
D: NA
J: TRBJ2-2
V: TRBV7-2
DNA: TGTGCCAGCAGCTTTCAGAGCACCGGGGAGCTGTTTTTT
CDR3: CASSFQSTGELFF

size: NA
D: TRBD1
J: TRBJ1-5
V: TRBV18
DNA: TGTGCCAGCTCAAGTCAGGGGGAAGGTCAGCCCCAGCATTTT
CDR3: CASSSQGEGQPQHF

size: many
D: NA
J: TRBJ1-2
V: TRBV20-1
DNA: TGCAGTGCCCGGTCCATGACGGAGGCTAAGGATGGCTACACCTTC
CDR3: CSARSMTEAKDGYTF

size: NA
D: NA
J: TRBJ1-1
V: TRBV10-3
DNA: TGTGCCAGCAGTGACCGGGACGGATTTAACACTGAAGCTTTCTTT
CDR3: CASSDRDGFNTEAFF

size: few
D: TRBD2
J: TRBJ2-7
V: TRBV7-9
DNA: TGTGCCAGCAGCCCCCCTCGGGCTAGCGGGAGACACGAGCAGTACTTC
CDR3: CASSPPRASGRHEQYF

size: many
D: TRBD2
J: TRBJ2-3
V: TRBV7-2
DNA: TGTGCCAGCAGCTTATGGCTAGCGGGAGCAGATACGCAGTATTTT
CDR3: CASSLWLAGADTQYF

size: NA
D: NA
J: TRBJ1-2
V: TRBV20-1
DNA: TGCAGTGCTAAAAATGGCTATGGCTACACCTTC
CDR3: CSAKNGYGYTF

size: many
D: NA
J: TRBJ2-1
V: TRBV10-1
DNA: TGCGCCAGCAGTGCATCGGGGCCTACCAATGAGCAGTTCTTC
CDR3: CASSASGPTNEQFF